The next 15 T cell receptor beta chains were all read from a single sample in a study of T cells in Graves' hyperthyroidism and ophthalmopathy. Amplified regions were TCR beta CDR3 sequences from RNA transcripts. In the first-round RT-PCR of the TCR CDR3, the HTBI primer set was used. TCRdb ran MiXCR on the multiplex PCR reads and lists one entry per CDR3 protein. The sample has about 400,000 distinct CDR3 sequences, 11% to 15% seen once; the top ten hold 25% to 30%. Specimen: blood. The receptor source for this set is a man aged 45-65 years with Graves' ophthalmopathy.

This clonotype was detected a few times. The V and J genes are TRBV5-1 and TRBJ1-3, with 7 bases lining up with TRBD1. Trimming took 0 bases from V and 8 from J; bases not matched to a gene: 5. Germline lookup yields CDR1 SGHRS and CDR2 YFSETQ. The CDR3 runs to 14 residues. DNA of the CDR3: TGCGCCAGCAGCTTGGGACAGGGAACGGACACCATATATTTT. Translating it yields CASSLGQGTDTIYF.

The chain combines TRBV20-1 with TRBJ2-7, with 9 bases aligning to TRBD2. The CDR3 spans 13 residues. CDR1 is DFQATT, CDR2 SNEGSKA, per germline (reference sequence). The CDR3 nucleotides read TGCAGCTCGAGACTAGCGGCTCTGGACGAGCAGTACTTC. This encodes CSSRLAALDEQYF.

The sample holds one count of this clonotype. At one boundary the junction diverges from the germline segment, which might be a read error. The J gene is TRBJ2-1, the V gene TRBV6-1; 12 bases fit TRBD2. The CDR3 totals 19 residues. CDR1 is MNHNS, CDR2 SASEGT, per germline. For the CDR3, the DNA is TGTGCCAACAGTGATTCCCGACTAGCGGGAGAAGTTTCCTACAATGAGCAGTTCTTC. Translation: CANSDSRLAGEVSYNEQFF.

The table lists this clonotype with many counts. For the CDR3, the DNA is TGTGCCAGCAACCCTTCGGCAGGGACCTACGAGCAGTACTTC. It translates to CASNPSAGTYEQYF. The chain is built from TRBV2 and TRBJ2-7; maybe TRBD1 (5 bases). In germline, CDR1 is SNHLY, CDR2 FYNNEI. The CDR3 totals 14 residues. The V and J ends lost 7 bases and 2 bases respectively, with 15 bases between them.

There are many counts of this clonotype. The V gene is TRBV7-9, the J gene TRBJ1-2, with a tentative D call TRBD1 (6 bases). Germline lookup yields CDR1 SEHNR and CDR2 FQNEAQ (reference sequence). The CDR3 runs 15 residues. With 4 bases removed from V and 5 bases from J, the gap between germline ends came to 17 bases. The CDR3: CASSSSRTENYGYTF. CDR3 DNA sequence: TGTGCCAGCAGCTCATCCAGGACAGAAAATTATGGCTACACCTTC. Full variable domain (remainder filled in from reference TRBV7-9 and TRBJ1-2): DTGVSQNPRHKITKRGQNVTFRCDPISEHNRLYWYRQTLGQGPEFLTYFQNEAQLEKSRLLSDRFSAERPKGSFSTLEIQRTEQGDSAMYLCASSSSRTENYGYTFGSGTRLTVV.

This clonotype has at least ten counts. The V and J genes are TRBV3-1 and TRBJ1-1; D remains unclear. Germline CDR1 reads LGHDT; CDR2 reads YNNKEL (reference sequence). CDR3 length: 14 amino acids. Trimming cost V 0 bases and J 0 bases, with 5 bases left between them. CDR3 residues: CASSQDILNTEAFF. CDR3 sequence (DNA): TGTGCCAGCAGCCAAGATATTCTGAACACTGAAGCTTTCTTT.

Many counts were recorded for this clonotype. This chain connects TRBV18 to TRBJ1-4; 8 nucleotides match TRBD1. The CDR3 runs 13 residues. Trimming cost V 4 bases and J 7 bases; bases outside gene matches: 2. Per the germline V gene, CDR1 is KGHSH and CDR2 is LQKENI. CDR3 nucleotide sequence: TGTGCCAGCTCACGAGGACAGGGTGAAAAACTGTTTTTT. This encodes CASSRGQGEKLFF.

CDR3 coding DNA: TGCGCCAGCAGTGTGGGGGCTCCACTCAATGAGCAGTTCTTC. Translation: CASSVGAPLNEQFF. The gene calls are TRBV10-2 and TRBJ2-1, with a tentative D call TRBD1 (6 bases). V was clipped by 4 bases and J by 6 bases, with 13 bases between them. Germline lookup yields CDR1 WSHSY and CDR2 SAAADI. The CDR3 has 14 amino acids.

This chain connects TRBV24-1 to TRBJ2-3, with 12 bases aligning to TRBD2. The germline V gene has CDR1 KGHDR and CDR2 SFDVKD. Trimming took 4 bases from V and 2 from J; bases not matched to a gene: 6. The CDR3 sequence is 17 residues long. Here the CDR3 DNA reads TGTGCCACCAGTGACCCCGGACTAGCGGGACTCACAGATACGCAGTATTTT. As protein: CATSDPGLAGLTDTQYF.

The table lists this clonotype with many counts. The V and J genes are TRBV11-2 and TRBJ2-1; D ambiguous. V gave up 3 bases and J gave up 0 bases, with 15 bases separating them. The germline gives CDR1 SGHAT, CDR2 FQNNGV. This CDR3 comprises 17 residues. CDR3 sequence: CASSLTPRLSSYNEQFF. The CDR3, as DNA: TGTGCCAGCAGCTTGACTCCTCGACTCAGCTCCTACAATGAGCAGTTCTTC.

CDR3 in amino acids: CASREDRVGTEAFF. CDR3 DNA: TGTGCCAGCAGGGAGGACAGGGTGGGCACTGAAGCTTTCTTT. The rearrangement joins TRBV6-1 to TRBJ1-1; 8 bases agree with TRBD1. Germline CDR1 reads MNHNS; CDR2 reads SASEGT. The CDR3 length is 14 residues. J lost 4 bases, V lost 6 bases, and 7 bases had no gene match.

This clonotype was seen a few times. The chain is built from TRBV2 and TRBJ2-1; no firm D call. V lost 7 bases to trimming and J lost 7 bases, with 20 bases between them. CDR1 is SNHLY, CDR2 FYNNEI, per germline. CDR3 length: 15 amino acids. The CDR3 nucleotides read TGTGCCAGCAAAGGAATACTCCCGCGAGGTAATGAGCAGTTCTTC. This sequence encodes CASKGILPRGNEQFF.

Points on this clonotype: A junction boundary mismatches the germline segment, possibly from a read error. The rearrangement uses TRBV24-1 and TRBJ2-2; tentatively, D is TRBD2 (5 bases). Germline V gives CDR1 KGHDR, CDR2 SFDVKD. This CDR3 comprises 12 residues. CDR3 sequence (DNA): TGTGCCACCAGTGAAACCACCGGGGAGCTGGTTTTT. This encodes CATSETTGELVF.

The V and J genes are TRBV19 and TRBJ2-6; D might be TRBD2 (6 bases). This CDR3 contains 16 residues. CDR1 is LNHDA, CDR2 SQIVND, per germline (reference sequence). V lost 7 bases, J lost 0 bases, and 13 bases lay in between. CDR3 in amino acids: CASMRGQSSGANVLTF. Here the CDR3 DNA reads TGTGCCAGTATGCGGGGCCAGAGCTCTGGGGCCAACGTCCTGACTTTC.

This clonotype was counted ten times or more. As DNA, the CDR3 is TGTGCCAGCAGCTTGGAGGACAGGGCAGTACATGAGCAGTTCTTC. Its translation: CASSLEDRAVHEQFF. The V and J genes are TRBV5-4 and TRBJ2-1, with 8 bases matching TRBD1. The CDR3 is 15 residues long. With V trimmed by 0 bases and J by 8 bases, 7 bases remained unmatched. Germline V gene lookup returns CDR1 SGHNT and CDR2 YYREEE (reference sequence). The full variable domain, its missing parts supplied by reference TRBV5-4 and TRBJ2-1, is ETGVTQSPTHLIKTRGQQVTLRCSSQSGHNTVSWYQQALGQGPQFIFQYYREEENGRGNFPPRFSGLQFPNYSSELNVNALELDDSALYLCASSLEDRAVHEQFFGPGTRLTVL.